A selection of T cell receptor beta chains follows, all from one sample in a study of T cells after yellow fever vaccination. TCRdb recomputed calls from the 5' RACE reads with MiXCR, one row per CDR3 protein. This table has a few hundred thousand distinct CDR3 sequences, around 9.3% appearing once. Sequencing used CD4+ T cells sorted from PBMCs, obtained 5 days after the yellow fever booster vaccination. The receptors originated from a man aged 18-30 years who received the YFV17D yellow fever vaccine. The CDR3 runs from the conserved cysteine through the conserved F or W. A D gene is named only where the DNA matches it firmly. Not all rows give a size; the values are once, few, many and, for expanded clones, a class.

abundance | j_gene | v_gene | d_gene | CDR3nt | CDR3aa
NA | TRBJ2-5 | TRBV24-1 | TRBD1 | TGTGCCACCAGTGACCACAGTCTGCGGGACAGGGATGGACAAGAGACCCAGTACTTC | CATSDHSLRDRDGQETQYF
few | TRBJ2-1 | TRBV5-1 | TRBD2 | TGCGCCAGCAGCTTGGTATTAGCGGGGGGGCATAATGAGCAGTTCTTC | CASSLVLAGGHNEQFF
many | TRBJ2-1 | TRBV24-1 | NA | TGTGCCACCGTCTGGGAGTGGGAGGGGGTTCCTGACTTAAGCTCCTACAATGAGCAGTTCTTC | CATVWEWEGVPDLSSYNEQFF
few | TRBJ2-6 | TRBV7-3 | NA | TGTGCCAGCAGCGGCGCGGGGTCGTTCTCTGGGGCCAACGTCCTGACTTTC | CASSGAGSFSGANVLTF
NA | TRBJ1-5 | TRBV7-2 | NA | TGTGCCAGCAGCTTGAGTCGTATTTCAGGAGGTCAGCCCCAGCATTTT | CASSLSRISGGQPQHF
few | TRBJ2-4 | TRBV9 | NA | TGTGCCAGCAGCGTAGTACGGGACGGCGGCGGCATTCAGTACTTC | CASSVVRDGGGIQYF
NA | TRBJ1-5 | TRBV25-1 | NA | TGTGCCAGCAGTGGGGACCGGGGGCCCCAGCATTTT | CASSGDRGPQHF
NA | TRBJ1-1 | TRBV9 | NA | TGTGCCAGCAGCGTTTCGACCGCGAACACTGAAGCTTTCTTT | CASSVSTANTEAFF
many | TRBJ1-1 | TRBV3-1 | NA | TGTGCCAGCACCCGTCGGGGGGAGACTGAAGCTTTCTTT | CASTRRGETEAFF
few | TRBJ2-6 | TRBV10-1 | NA | TGCGCCAGCAGTGGGGGCTCCCGAGGGGCCAACGTCCTGACTTTC | CASSGGSRGANVLTF
NA | TRBJ2-3 | TRBV12-3/TRBV12-4 | TRBD1 | TGTGCCAGCAGCTGGGGCGAGACAGGGGTTTCAGATACGCAGTATTTT | CASSWGETGVSDTQYF
NA | TRBJ1-5 | TRBV29-1 | NA | TGCAGCGTTAAGGACAGTATCAATCAGCCCCAGCATTTT | CSVKDSINQPQHF
NA | TRBJ2-3 | TRBV2 | NA | TGTGCCCGCCAGAATGGAGATACGCAGTATTTT | CARQNGDTQYF
few | TRBJ2-1 | TRBV4-1 | TRBD2 | TGCGCCAGCAGCCAACCCTTGCTAGCGGGGGCTCTCAATGAGCAGTTCTTC | CASSQPLLAGALNEQFF
NA | TRBJ1-5 | TRBV20-1 | NA | TGCAGTGCTAGAGGAGGGGACGGTAATCAGCCCCAGCATTTT | CSARGGDGNQPQHF